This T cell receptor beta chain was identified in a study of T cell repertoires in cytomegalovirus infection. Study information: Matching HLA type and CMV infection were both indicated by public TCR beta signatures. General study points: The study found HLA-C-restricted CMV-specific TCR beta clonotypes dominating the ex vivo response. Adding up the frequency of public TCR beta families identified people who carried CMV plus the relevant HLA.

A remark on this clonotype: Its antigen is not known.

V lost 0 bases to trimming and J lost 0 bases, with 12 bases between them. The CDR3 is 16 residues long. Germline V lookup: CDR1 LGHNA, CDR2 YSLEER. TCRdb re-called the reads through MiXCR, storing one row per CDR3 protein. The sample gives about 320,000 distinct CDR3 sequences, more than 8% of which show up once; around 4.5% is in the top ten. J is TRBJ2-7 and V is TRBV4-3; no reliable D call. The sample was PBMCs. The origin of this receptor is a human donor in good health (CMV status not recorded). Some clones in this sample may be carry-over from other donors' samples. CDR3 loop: CASSQDHSQASYEQYF. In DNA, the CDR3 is TGCGCCAGCAGCCAAGATCATAGTCAGGCCTCCTACGAGCAGTACTTC.